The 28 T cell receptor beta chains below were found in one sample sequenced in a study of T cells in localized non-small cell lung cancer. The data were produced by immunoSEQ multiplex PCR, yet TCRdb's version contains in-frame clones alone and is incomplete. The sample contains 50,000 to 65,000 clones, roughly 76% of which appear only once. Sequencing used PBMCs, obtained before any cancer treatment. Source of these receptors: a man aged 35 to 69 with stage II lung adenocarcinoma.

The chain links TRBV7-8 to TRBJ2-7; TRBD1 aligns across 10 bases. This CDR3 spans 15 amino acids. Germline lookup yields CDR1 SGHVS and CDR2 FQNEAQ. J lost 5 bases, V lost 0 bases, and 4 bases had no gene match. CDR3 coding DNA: TGTGCCAGCAGCTTAGCGACAGGGGGCTTGAACGAGCAGTACTTC. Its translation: CASSLATGGLNEQYF.

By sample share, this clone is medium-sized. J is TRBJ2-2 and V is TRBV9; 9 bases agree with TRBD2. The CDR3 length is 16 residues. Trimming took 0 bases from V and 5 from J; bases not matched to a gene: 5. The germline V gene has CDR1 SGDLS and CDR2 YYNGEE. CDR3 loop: CASSVAGLAGTGELFF. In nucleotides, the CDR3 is TGTGCCAGCAGCGTAGCTGGGCTAGCGGGAACCGGGGAGCTGTTTTTT. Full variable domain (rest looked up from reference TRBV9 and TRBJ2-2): DSGVTQTPKHLITATGQRVTLRCSPRSGDLSVYWYQQSLDQGLQFLIQYYNGEERAKGNILERFSAQQFPDLHSELNLSSLELGDSALYFCASSVAGLAGTGELFFGEGSRLTVL.

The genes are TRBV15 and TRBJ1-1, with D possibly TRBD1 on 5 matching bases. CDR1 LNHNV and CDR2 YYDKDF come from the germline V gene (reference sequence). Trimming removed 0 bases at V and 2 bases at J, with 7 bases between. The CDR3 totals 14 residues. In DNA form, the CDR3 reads TGTGCCACCAGCAGAGACAGGGTCAACACTGAAGCTTTCTTT. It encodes CATSRDRVNTEAFF.

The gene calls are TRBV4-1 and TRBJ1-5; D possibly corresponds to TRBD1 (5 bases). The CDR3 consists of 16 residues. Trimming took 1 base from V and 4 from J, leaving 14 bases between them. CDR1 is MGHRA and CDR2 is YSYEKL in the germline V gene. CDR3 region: CASSQGRGARNQPQHF. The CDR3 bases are TGCGCCAGCAGCCAAGGCCGCGGGGCGCGGAATCAGCCCCAGCATTTT.

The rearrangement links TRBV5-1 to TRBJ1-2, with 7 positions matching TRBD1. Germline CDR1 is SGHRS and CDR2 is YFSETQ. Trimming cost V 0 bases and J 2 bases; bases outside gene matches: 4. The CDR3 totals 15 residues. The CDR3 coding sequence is TGCGCCAGCAGCTTGGGGGGACAGCCGAACTATGGCTACACCTTC. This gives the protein CASSLGGQPNYGYTF.

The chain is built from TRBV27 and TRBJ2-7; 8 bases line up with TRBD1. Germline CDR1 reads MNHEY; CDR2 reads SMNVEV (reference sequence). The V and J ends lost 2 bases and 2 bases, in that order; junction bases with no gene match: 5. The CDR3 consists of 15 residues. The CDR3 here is CASSLRGQVAYEQYF. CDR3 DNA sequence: TGTGCCAGCAGTTTAAGGGGACAGGTCGCCTACGAGCAGTACTTC.

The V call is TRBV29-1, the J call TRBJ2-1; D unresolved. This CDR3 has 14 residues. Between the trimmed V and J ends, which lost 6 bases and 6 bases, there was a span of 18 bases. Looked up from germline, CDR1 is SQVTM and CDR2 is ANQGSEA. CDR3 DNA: TGCAGCGTCTTTACGTCAGCTTACTGCAATGAGCAGTTCTTC. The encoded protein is CSVFTSAYCNEQFF.

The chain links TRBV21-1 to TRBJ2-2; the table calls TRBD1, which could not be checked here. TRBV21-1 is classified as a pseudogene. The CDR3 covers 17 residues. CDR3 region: CASSTRAETGGFGELFF. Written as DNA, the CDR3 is TGTGCCAGCAGCACCCGGGCTGAGACAGGGGGATTCGGGGAGCTGTTTTTT.

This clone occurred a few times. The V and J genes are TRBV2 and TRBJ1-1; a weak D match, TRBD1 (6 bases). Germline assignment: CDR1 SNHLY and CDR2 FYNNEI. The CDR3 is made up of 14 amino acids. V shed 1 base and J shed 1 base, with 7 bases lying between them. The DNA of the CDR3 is TGTGCCAGCAGTGAAGGGGGGCCGAACACTGAAGCTTTCTTT. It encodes CASSEGGPNTEAFF.

For the CDR3, the DNA is TGTGCCAGCAGTTTCCTCTCCAGGGGGGTCTACGAGCAGTACTTC. This codes for CASSFLSRGVYEQYF. The chain is built from TRBV6-1 and TRBJ2-7; D possibly corresponds to TRBD1 (7 bases). CDR1 MNHNS and CDR2 SASEGT come from the germline V gene. The CDR3 sequence is 15 residues long. V lost 5 bases, J lost 3 bases, and 17 bases lay in between.

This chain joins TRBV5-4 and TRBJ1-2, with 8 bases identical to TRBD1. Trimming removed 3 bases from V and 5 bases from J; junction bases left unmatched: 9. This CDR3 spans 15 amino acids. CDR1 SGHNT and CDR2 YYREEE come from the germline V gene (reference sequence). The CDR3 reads CASSWETTGEYGYTF. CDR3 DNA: TGTGCCAGCAGCTGGGAGACGACAGGGGAGTATGGCTACACCTTC.

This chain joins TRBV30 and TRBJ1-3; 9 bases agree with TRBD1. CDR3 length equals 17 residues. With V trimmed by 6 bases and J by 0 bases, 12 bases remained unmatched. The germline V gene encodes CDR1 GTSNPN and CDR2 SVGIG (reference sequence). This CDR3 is CACTGQGTLLSGNTIYF. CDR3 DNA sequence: TGTGCCTGTACCGGACAGGGGACCCTTCTCTCTGGAAACACCATATATTTT. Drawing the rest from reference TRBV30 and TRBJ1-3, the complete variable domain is SQTIHQWPATLVQPVGSPLSLECTVEGTSNPNLYWYRQAAGRGLQLLFYSVGIGQISSEVPQNLSASRPQDRQFILSSKKLLLSDSGFYLCACTGQGTLLSGNTIYFGEGSWLTVV.

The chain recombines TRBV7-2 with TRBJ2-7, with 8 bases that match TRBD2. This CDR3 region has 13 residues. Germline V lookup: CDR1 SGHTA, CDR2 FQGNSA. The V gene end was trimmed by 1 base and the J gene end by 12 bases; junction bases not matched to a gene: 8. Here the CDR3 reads CASSLEGGGIGYF. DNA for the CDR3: TGTGCCAGCAGCTTAGAAGGCGGGGGGATTGGGTACTTC.

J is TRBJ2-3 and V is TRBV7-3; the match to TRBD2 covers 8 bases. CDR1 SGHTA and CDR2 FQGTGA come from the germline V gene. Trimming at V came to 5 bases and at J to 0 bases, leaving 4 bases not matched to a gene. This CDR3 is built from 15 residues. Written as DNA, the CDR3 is TGTGCCAGCAGCCCACTAGCGGCTAGCACAGATACGCAGTATTTT. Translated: CASSPLAASTDTQYF. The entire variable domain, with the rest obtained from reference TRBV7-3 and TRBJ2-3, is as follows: GAGVSQTPSNKVTEKGKYVELRCDPISGHTALYWYRQSLGQGPEFLIYFQGTGAADDSGLPNDRFFAVRPEGSVSTLKIQRTERGDSAVYLCASSPLAASTDTQYFGPGTRLTVL.

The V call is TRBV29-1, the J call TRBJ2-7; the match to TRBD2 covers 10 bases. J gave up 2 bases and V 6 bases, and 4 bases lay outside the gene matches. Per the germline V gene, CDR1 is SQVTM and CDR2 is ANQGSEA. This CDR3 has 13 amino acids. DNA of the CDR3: TGCAGCGTCGTACTAGCGGGGACCTACGAGCAGTACTTC. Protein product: CSVVLAGTYEQYF.

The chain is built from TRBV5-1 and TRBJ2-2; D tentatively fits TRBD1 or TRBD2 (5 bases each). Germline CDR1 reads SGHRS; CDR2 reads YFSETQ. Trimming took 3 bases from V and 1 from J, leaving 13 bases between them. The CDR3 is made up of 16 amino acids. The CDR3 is CASSSLGDGNTGELFF. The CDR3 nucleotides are TGCGCCAGCAGCTCCTTAGGGGACGGGAACACCGGGGAGCTGTTTTTT.

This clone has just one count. CDR3 DNA: TGTGCCAGCAGTTACTCAAGGACAGGGATGAACACTGAAGCTTTCTTT. Translating gives CASSYSRTGMNTEAFF. V is TRBV6-5 and J is TRBJ1-1; 8 nucleotides line up with TRBD1. Unmatched junction bases numbered 3, after V lost 0 bases and J lost 0 bases. The germline CDR1 and CDR2 sequences are MNHEY and SVGAGI. CDR3 length: 16 residues.

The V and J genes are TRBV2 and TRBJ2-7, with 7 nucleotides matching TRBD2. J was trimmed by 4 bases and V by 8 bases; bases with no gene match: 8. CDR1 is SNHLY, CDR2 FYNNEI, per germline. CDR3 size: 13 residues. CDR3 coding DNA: TGTGCCAGCCGAATGGGGGGGTATTACGAGCAGTACTTC. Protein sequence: CASRMGGYYEQYF. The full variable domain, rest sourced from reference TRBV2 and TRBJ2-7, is EPEVTQTPSHQVTQMGQEVILRCVPISNHLYFYWYRQILGQKVEFLVSFYNNEISEKSEIFDDQFSVERPDGSNFTLKIRSTKLEDSAMYFCASRMGGYYEQYFGPGTRLTVT.

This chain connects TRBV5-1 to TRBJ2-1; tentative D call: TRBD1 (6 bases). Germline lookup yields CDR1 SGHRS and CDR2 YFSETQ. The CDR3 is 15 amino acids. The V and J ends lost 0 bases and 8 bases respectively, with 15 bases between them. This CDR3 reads CASSLVVGAVDEQFF. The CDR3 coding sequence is TGCGCCAGCAGCTTGGTGGTGGGGGCGGTCGATGAGCAGTTCTTC.

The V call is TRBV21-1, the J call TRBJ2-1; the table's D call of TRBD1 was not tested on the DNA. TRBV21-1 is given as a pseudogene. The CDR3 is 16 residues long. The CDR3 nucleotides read TGTGCCAGCAGCCCTTCAGTAGGACAGGGAAGGAGTGAGCAGTTCTTC. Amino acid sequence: CASSPSVGQGRSEQFF.

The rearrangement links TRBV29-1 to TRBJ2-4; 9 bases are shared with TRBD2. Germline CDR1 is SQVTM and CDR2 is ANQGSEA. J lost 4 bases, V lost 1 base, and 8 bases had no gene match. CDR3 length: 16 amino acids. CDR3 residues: CSVEVGLAGPKNIQYF. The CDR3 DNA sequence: TGCAGCGTTGAAGTGGGGCTAGCGGGACCAAAAAACATTCAGTACTTC.

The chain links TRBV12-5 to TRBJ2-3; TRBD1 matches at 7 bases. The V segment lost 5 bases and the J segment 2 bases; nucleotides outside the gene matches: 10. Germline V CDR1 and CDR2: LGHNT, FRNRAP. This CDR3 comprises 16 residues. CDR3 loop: CASGPHTGALTDTQYF. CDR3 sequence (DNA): TGTGCTAGTGGTCCCCATACAGGGGCTCTCACAGATACGCAGTATTTT.

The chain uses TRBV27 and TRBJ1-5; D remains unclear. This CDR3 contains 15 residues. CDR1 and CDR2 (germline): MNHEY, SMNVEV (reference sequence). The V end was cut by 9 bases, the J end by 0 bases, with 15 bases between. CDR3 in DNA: TGTGCCAGTAGAATCCGGGGATATAGCAATCAGCCCCAGCATTTT. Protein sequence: CASRIRGYSNQPQHF.

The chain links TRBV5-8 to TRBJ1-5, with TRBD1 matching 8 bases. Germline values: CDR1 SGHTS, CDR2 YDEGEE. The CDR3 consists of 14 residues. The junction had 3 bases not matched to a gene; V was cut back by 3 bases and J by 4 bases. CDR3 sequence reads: CASSWTGYNQPQHF. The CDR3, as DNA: TGTGCCAGCAGCTGGACAGGGTATAATCAGCCCCAGCATTTT.

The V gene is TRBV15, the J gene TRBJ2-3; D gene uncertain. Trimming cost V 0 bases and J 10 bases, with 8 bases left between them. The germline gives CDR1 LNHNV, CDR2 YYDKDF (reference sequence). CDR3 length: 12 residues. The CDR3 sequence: CATSRDFMSQYF. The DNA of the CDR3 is TGTGCCACCAGCAGAGATTTTATGTCGCAGTATTTT.

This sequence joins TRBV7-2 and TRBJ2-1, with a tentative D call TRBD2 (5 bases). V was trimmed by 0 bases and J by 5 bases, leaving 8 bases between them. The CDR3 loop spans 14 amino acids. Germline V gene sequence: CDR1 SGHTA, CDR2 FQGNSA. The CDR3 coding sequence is TGTGCCAGCAGCTTAGCCCGGGGAAACAATGAGCAGTTCTTC. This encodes CASSLARGNNEQFF.

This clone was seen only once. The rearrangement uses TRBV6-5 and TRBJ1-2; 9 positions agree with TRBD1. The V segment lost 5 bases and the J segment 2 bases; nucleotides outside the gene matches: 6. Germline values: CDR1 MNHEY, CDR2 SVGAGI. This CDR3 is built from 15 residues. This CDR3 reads CASSNNRGRNYGYTF. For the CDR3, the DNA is TGTGCCAGCAGTAACAACAGGGGGCGGAACTATGGCTACACCTTC.

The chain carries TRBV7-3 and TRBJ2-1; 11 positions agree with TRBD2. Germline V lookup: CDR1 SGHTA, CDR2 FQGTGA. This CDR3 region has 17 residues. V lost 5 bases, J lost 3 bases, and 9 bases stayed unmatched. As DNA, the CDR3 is TGTGCCAGCAGCCCGCGACTAGCGGGAAATTTCTACAATGAGCAGTTCTTC. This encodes CASSPRLAGNFYNEQFF. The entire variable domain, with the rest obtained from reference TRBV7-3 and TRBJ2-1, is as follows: GAGVSQTPSNKVTEKGKYVELRCDPISGHTALYWYRQSLGQGPEFLIYFQGTGAADDSGLPNDRFFAVRPEGSVSTLKIQRTERGDSAVYLCASSPRLAGNFYNEQFFGPGTRLTVL.